The sequence of this T cell receptor (beta chain) was determined in a study of cytomegalovirus exposure and HLA in healthy donors. Study at large: Most donors, 70% to 85% of around 400 genotyped, fell in the Caucasian-associated ancestry cluster.

J was trimmed by 2 bases and V by 4 bases; bases with no gene match: 2. The length of the CDR3 is 14 residues. CDR1 and CDR2 (germline): MDHEN, SYDVKM. The PCR had 60 Vbeta and 13 Jbeta primers. This table comes from immunoSEQ multiplex PCR, and its TCRdb copy is limited to in-frame clones, with some not included. The table includes over 120,000 clones, about three quarters detected once. Remarks on this clone: No antigen is known for it.

Study observations and caveats: Confirmation in vitro established that a few CMV-associated chains were specific for CMV antigens. A prior analysis recorded that most TCR beta V segments were productive about 87% or about 30% of the time. A later analysis linked a missense variant in DCLRE1C to the trimming of TCR beta V and J genes.

The TCR comes from a male donor in good health and CMV-seronegative. The sequenced sample consisted of PBMCs. The rearrangement uses TRBV28 and TRBJ1-3; TRBD1 agrees at 7 bases. CDR3 in DNA: TGTGCCAGCAGTTCAGGGGGTACTGGAAACACCATATATTTT. Its protein is CASSSGGTGNTIYF. Using reference TRBV28 and TRBJ1-3 for the parts outside the CDR3, the full variable domain is DVKVTQSSRYLVKRTGEKVFLECVQDMDHENMFWYRQDPGLGLRLIYFSYDVKMKEKGDIPEGYSVSREKKERFSLILESASTNQTSMYLCASSSGGTGNTIYFGEGSWLTVV.